The next 5 T cell receptor beta chains were all read from a single sample in a study of graft-versus-host responses after intestinal transplantation (dated by TCRdb to the early 2020s). Their specific antigens are unknown. Preparation of the library involved the immunoSEQ multiplex PCR assay. Held by TCRdb, this immuneACCESS table contains in-frame sequences only and omits some clones. Under half of the omission traces to an unresolved V gene where checked; the cause of the rest is unknown. This sample gives roughly 97,000 clones in total; roughly 87% of them show up just once. The ten largest clones take up about 1% of the sample. The time point label of this sample denotes: cells obtained before transplantation from donor or recipient. Specimen: unstimulated CD4+ T cells sorted from spleen or lymph node cells, collected before intestinal transplant. Every receptor here comes from a human donor who received an intestinal transplant.

The gene calls are TRBV7-2 and TRBJ2-7; tentative D call: TRBD1 (5 bases). Germline loops: CDR1 SGHTA, CDR2 FQGNSA. The V gene lost 4 bases and the J gene lost 3 bases, with 13 bases spanning the gap. The CDR3 length is 14 residues. The CDR3 sequence: CASSSFQGNYEQYF. The CDR3 bases are TGTGCCAGCAGCTCGTTTCAGGGAAACTACGAGCAGTACTTC.

The genes are TRBV5-1 and TRBJ2-5; D uncertain. The CDR3 covers 16 residues. CDR1 and CDR2 from the germline V gene are SGHRS and YFSETQ. The V gene lost 3 bases and the J gene lost 2 bases, with 17 bases spanning the gap. CDR3 bases: TGCGCCAGCAGCTCATCAGGTGCGACTGGGCAAGAGACCCAGTACTTC. It encodes CASSSSGATGQETQYF.

The gene calls are TRBV7-3 and TRBJ2-2, with 9 positions matching TRBD2. Germline assignment: CDR1 SGHTA and CDR2 FQGTGA. Trimming removed 5 bases from V and 6 bases from J; junction bases left unmatched: 4. The CDR3 runs to 14 residues. The CDR3 DNA reads TGTGCCAGCAGCACCGGACTAGCGTCCGGGGAGCTGTTTTTT. Amino acid sequence: CASSTGLASGELFF.

This chain links TRBV5-1 with TRBJ2-2; TRBD2 agrees at 9 bases. CDR1 is SGHRS, CDR2 YFSETQ, per germline. This CDR3 spans 17 amino acids. V was clipped by 3 bases and J by 0 bases; unmatched bases: 6. DNA for the CDR3: TGCGCCAGCAGCTCGACTAGCGGCCAGTCGAACACCGGGGAGCTGTTTTTT. Its translation is CASSSTSGQSNTGELFF.

The V gene is TRBV5-1, the J gene TRBJ1-1, with unresolved D. This CDR3 has 12 amino acids. Germline V CDR1 and CDR2: SGHRS, YFSETQ. Trimming removed 4 bases from V and 6 bases from J, with 10 bases in between. The CDR3 sequence: CASSPFGAEAFF. In DNA, the CDR3 is TGCGCCAGCAGCCCTTTTGGGGCTGAAGCTTTCTTT.